The 22 T cell receptor beta chains below come from one sample, sequenced in a study of regulatory T cells in long-lasting Graves disease. CDR3-region Arm-PCR and iRepertoire HTBI primers produced the TCR beta libraries. TCRdb used MiXCR to reprocess the multiplex PCR reads, holding one entry per CDR3 protein. Of 450,000 to 650,000 distinct CDR3 sequences listed, roughly a sixth are singletons. As for time point: newly diagnosed GD, antithyroid drugs for less than 3 months. There was RNA extracted from PBMCs, and the TCR library was made from it. The same specimen was also included in a second study, on T cells in Graves' hyperthyroidism and ophthalmopathy.

The specimen was peripheral blood mononuclear cells (PBMCs), collected at new diagnosis, from a patient treated with antithyroid drugs. The source of these receptors is a woman aged 35 to 59 with Graves disease.

This clonotype was observed a handful of times. The chain employs TRBV9 and TRBJ1-3; no clear D. The length of the CDR3 is 14 residues. Trimming shortened V by 3 bases and J by 4 bases, and 11 bases separated the two germline ends. Germline V gene data show CDR1 as SGDLS and CDR2 as YYNGEE. The CDR3 reads CASSDLPPGNTIYF. The CDR3 coding sequence is TGTGCCAGCAGCGACTTACCCCCAGGAAACACCATATATTTT.

This clonotype was detected ten times or more. V and J are TRBV20-1 and TRBJ2-1; 10 bases match TRBD2. V shed 0 bases, J shed 5 bases, and the junction held 4 bases outside the gene matches. Germline CDR1 DFQATT, CDR2 SNEGSKA (reference sequence). The CDR3 length is 15 residues. The CDR3 spells CSARDLLAGHNEQFF. DNA for the CDR3: TGCAGTGCTAGAGATCTACTAGCGGGACACAATGAGCAGTTCTTC.

The genes are TRBV6-2 or TRBV6-3 and TRBJ1-5; 7 bases align to TRBD1. Germline CDR1 reads MNHEY; CDR2 reads SVGEGT. J gave up 5 bases and V 7 bases, and 14 bases lay outside the gene matches. CDR3 size: 16 residues. CDR3 loop: CASITSGRGKDQPQHF. Written as DNA, the CDR3 is TGTGCCAGCATCACTTCGGGCAGGGGGAAGGATCAGCCCCAGCATTTT.

This clonotype occurred a few times. The rearrangement joins TRBV7-2 to TRBJ2-7, with D possibly TRBD1 on 5 matching bases. Trimming cost V 5 bases and J 6 bases, with 14 bases left between them. Germline values: CDR1 SGHTA, CDR2 FQGNSA. The CDR3 covers 13 residues. CDR3 nucleotides: TGTGCCAGCAGCCCAGGGCGGCCGGGCGAGCAGTACTTC. This gives the protein CASSPGRPGEQYF.

This chain joins TRBV29-1 and TRBJ2-7; 8 bases match TRBD1. The germline CDR1 and CDR2 sequences are SQVTM and ANQGSEA. Germline trimming cut 4 bases from V and 6 bases from J; bases unmatched to any gene: 5. CDR3 length: 12 amino acids. CDR3 coding DNA: TGCAGCGTTGGGACAGGGACGGGCGAGCAGTACTTC. Translation: CSVGTGTGEQYF.

At least ten counts were recorded for this clonotype. The chain has TRBV20-1 and TRBJ1-3; no definite D call. V shed 2 bases and J shed 0 bases, with 11 bases lying between them. CDR3 length: 15 residues. The V gene's germline CDR1 is DFQATT and CDR2 SNEGSKA (reference sequence). This CDR3 is CSARPPTSSGNTIYF. The CDR3 bases are TGCAGTGCTAGACCTCCCACGAGCTCTGGAAACACCATATATTTT.

This clonotype was picked up many times. The chain is built from TRBV12-3 or TRBV12-4 and TRBJ2-7; D not resolved. V dropped 3 bases and J dropped 5 bases, with 11 bases sitting between them. The CDR3 is 13 residues long. CDR3 sequence reads: CASSLLRLDEQYF. CDR3 nucleotides: TGTGCCAGCAGTTTGCTCAGATTAGACGAGCAGTACTTC.

This chain uses TRBV7-2 with TRBJ2-1; a weak D match, TRBD1 (5 bases). V shed 4 bases and J shed 8 bases, with 24 bases lying between them. This CDR3 comprises 17 residues. Germline loops: CDR1 SGHTA, CDR2 FQGNSA. The CDR3 spells CASSSSPGQGFKDEQFF. The CDR3 DNA reads as TGTGCCAGCAGCTCCTCCCCTGGGCAGGGCTTTAAAGATGAGCAGTTCTTC. Variable domain in full (rest from reference TRBV7-2 and TRBJ2-1): GAGVSQSPSNKVTEKGKDVELRCDPISGHTALYWYRQSLGQGLEFLIYFQGNSAPDKSGLPSDRFSAERTGGSVSTLTIQRTQQEDSAVYLCASSSSPGQGFKDEQFFGPGTRLTVL.

This clonotype was recorded many times. This chain uses TRBV6-1 with TRBJ1-5; D call uncertain. CDR3 length equals 14 residues. V shed 4 bases and J shed 0 bases, with 7 bases lying between them. Germline CDR1 MNHNS, CDR2 SASEGT. Written as DNA, the CDR3 is TGTGCCAGCAGTGTGGCCGATAGCAATCAGCCCCAGCATTTT. Translated, it gives CASSVADSNQPQHF.

This clonotype was found a few times. The V call is TRBV6-1, the J call TRBJ1-4, with D possibly matching TRBD1 (6 bases). There are 14 residues in the CDR3. V lost 7 bases and J 2 bases, leaving 11 bases between the germline ends. From germline, CDR1 is MNHNS and CDR2 SASEGT. The CDR3 reads CASTVGATNEKLFF. CDR3 bases: TGTGCCAGCACGGTGGGGGCCACTAATGAAAAACTGTTTTTT.

At least ten counts were recorded for this clonotype. The chain carries TRBV30 and TRBJ1-1; D is undetermined. CDR3 length: 13 amino acids. Germline loops: CDR1 GTSNPN, CDR2 SVGIG (reference sequence). Trimming stripped 3 bases from V and 5 bases from J, with 13 bases between. The CDR3 DNA follows: TGTGCCTGGAGCAAAACGCGAGGGACTGAAGCTTTCTTT. Its protein product is CAWSKTRGTEAFF. Supplemented by reference TRBV30 and TRBJ1-1, the full variable domain reads SQTIHQWPATLVQPVGSPLSLECTVEGTSNPNLYWYRQAAGRGLQLLFYSVGIGQISSEVPQNLSASRPQDRQFILSSKKLLLSDSGFYLCAWSKTRGTEAFFGQGTRLTVV.

This clonotype was seen a few times. The rearrangement links TRBV5-8 to TRBJ1-1; the D gene is possibly TRBD1 (5 bases). The CDR3 covers 14 residues. With 4 bases removed from V and 4 bases from J, the gap between germline ends came to 14 bases. CDR1 and CDR2 from the germline V gene are SGHTS and YDEGEE. The CDR3 region has the DNA TGTGCCAGCAGCATCCAGGGTGGGGGCACTGAAGCTTTCTTT. Protein sequence: CASSIQGGGTEAFF.

This clonotype came up many times. The chain links TRBV10-2 to TRBJ1-2; D unresolved. CDR1 WSHSY and CDR2 SAAADI come from the germline V gene. The germline V and J ends were trimmed by 7 bases and 8 bases, with 20 bases remaining between them. The CDR3 is made up of 14 amino acids. CDR3 bases: TGCGCCAGCAATACCGGCGGGAACTTGCGGGGCTACACCTTC. This codes for CASNTGGNLRGYTF.

The genes are TRBV7-9 and TRBJ1-1; 7 positions match TRBD1. Unmatched junction bases numbered 6, after V lost 3 bases and J lost 8 bases. The CDR3 has 13 residues. Germline V gene sequence: CDR1 SEHNR, CDR2 FQNEAQ (reference sequence). Here the CDR3 DNA reads TGTGCCAGCAGCTTTACACAGGGGAGAGAAGCTTTCTTT. Translation gives CASSFTQGREAFF. Based on the CDR3 plus reference TRBV7-9 and TRBJ1-1, the full variable domain is DTGVSQNPRHKITKRGQNVTFRCDPISEHNRLYWYRQTLGQGPEFLTYFQNEAQLEKSRLLSDRFSAERPKGSFSTLEIQRTEQGDSAMYLCASSFTQGREAFFGQGTRLTVV.

This clonotype came up many times. The V call is TRBV11-2, the J call TRBJ2-5, with D possibly matching TRBD1 (6 bases). V lost 5 bases to trimming and J lost 4 bases, with 17 bases between them. The germline CDR1 and CDR2 sequences are SGHAT and FQNNGV. The CDR3 totals 15 residues. The DNA for the CDR3 is TGTGCCAGCAGCCCTCTCGGTGCAGGGGTAGAGACCCAGTACTTC. Translating gives CASSPLGAGVETQYF.

This clonotype was detected a few times. The rearrangement links TRBV12-3 or TRBV12-4 to TRBJ2-5; D is unresolved. V was clipped by 4 bases and J by 3 bases, with 18 bases between them. This CDR3 has 16 amino acids. The chain's CDR3 is CASSSPPGSVEETQYF. Written as DNA, the CDR3 is TGTGCCAGCAGTTCCCCCCCGGGCAGTGTCGAAGAGACCCAGTACTTC.

This clonotype was seen once. The chain recombines TRBV2 with TRBJ1-6; no reliable D call. The V and J ends lost 1 base and 4 bases respectively, with 8 bases between them. The CDR3 is made up of 15 amino acids. Germline CDR1 and CDR2: SNHLY and FYNNEI. The CDR3: CASSEESGYNSPLHF. The CDR3 nucleotides read TGTGCCAGCAGTGAAGAAAGTGGGTATAATTCACCCCTCCACTTT.

This clonotype showed up just a few times. The chain has TRBV10-2 and TRBJ2-7; 11 bases are a match to TRBD2. The V and J ends lost 8 bases and 7 bases, in that order; junction bases with no gene match: 10. From germline, CDR1 is WSHSY and CDR2 SAAADI. The CDR3 runs to 14 residues. CDR3 loop: CASGRLAGYNEQYF. The CDR3 DNA reads TGCGCCAGCGGTAGACTAGCGGGGTATAATGAGCAGTACTTC.

This clonotype came up many times. The chain uses TRBV24-1 and TRBJ1-2; D may be TRBD1 (5 bases). V was pared by 2 bases and J by 4 bases, with 7 bases between. CDR3 length: 13 amino acids. Germline CDR1 is KGHDR and CDR2 is SFDVKD. As DNA, the CDR3 is TGTGCCACCAGTGATTGGAGGGGCTATGGCTACACCTTC. Translating gives CATSDWRGYGYTF.

Ten or more counts support this clonotype. The chain carries TRBV11-2 and TRBJ1-6; the D gene is possibly TRBD1 (6 bases). V dropped 5 bases and J dropped 7 bases, with 12 bases sitting between them. CDR3 length equals 14 residues. CDR1 and CDR2 from the germline V gene are SGHAT and FQNNGV. The CDR3 sequence is CASSVRQANSPLHF. DNA for the CDR3: TGTGCCAGCAGCGTCCGACAGGCGAATTCACCCCTCCACTTT.

This chain uses TRBV5-1 with TRBJ1-2; 7 bases match TRBD1. Germline lookup yields CDR1 SGHRS and CDR2 YFSETQ. V gave up 3 bases and J gave up 0 bases; unmatched junction bases: 5. The CDR3 has 15 residues. This CDR3 is CASSSGTVTNYGYTF. CDR3 DNA: TGCGCCAGCAGCTCGGGGACAGTAACTAACTATGGCTACACCTTC.

The rearrangement links TRBV29-1 to TRBJ1-6; TRBD1 aligns across 8 bases. Germline-derived CDR1 and CDR2 are SQVTM and ANQGSEA. Losses at the gene ends were 6 bases for V and 7 bases for J; bases not matched to a gene: 8. The CDR3 length is 14 residues. The CDR3 reads CSVSGTGGNSPLHF. CDR3 sequence (DNA): TGCAGCGTATCGGGTACAGGGGGGAATTCACCCCTCCACTTT.